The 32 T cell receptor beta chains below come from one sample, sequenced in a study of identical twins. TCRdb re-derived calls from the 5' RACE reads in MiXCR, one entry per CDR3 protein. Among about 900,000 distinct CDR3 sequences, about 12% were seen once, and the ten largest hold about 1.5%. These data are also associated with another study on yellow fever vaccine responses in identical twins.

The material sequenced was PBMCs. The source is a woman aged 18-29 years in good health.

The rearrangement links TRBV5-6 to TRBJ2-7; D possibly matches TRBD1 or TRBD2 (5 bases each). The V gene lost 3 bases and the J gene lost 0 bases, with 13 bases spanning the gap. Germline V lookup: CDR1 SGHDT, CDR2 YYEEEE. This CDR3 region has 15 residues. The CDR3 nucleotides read TGTGCCAGCAGCTCGCTCGGGACCACCTCCTACGAGCAGTACTTC. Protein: CASSSLGTTSYEQYF.

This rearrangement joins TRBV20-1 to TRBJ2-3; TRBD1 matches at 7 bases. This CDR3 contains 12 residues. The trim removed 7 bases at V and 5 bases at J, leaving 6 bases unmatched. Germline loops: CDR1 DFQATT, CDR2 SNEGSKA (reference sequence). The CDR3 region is CSGIYRGDTQYF. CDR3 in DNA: TGCAGTGGCATTTACAGGGGAGATACGCAGTATTTT.

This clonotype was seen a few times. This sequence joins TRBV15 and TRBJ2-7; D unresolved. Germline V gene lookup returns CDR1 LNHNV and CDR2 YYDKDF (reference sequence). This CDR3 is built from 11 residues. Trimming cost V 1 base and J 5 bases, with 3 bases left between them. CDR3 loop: CATSRANEQYF. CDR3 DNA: TGTGCCACCAGCAGAGCGAACGAGCAGTACTTC.

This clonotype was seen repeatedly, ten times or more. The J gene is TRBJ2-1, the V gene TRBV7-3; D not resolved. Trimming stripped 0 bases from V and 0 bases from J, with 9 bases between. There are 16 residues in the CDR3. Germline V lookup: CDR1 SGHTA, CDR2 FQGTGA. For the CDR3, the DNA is TGTGCCAGCAGCTTAACGGCTCTAGGCTCCTACAATGAGCAGTTCTTC. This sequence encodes CASSLTALGSYNEQFF.

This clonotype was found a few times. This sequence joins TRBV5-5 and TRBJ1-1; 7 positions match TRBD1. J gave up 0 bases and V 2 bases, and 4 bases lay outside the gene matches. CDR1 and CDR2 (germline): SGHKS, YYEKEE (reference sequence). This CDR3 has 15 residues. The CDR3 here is CASSFAGGMNTEAFF. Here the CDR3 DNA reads TGTGCCAGCAGCTTCGCAGGGGGTATGAACACTGAAGCTTTCTTT.

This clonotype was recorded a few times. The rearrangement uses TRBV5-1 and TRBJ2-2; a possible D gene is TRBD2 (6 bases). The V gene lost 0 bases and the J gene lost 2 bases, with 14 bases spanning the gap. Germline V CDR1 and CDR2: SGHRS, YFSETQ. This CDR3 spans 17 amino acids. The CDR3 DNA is TGCGCCAGCAGCTTGGCCGACGCGGGGTACAACACCGGGGAGCTGTTTTTT. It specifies CASSLADAGYNTGELFF. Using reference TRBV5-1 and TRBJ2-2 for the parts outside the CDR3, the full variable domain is KAGVTQTPRYLIKTRGQQVTLSCSPISGHRSVSWYQQTPGQGLQFLFEYFSETQRNKGNFPGRFSGRQFSNSRSEMNVSTLELGDSALYLCASSLADAGYNTGELFFGEGSRLTVL.

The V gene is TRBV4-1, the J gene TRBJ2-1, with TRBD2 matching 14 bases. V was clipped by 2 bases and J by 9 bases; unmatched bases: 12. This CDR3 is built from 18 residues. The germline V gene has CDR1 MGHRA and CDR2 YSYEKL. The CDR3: CASSQTIRTSGGQGEQFF. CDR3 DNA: TGCGCCAGCAGCCAAACAATCCGGACTAGCGGGGGGCAGGGTGAGCAGTTCTTC.

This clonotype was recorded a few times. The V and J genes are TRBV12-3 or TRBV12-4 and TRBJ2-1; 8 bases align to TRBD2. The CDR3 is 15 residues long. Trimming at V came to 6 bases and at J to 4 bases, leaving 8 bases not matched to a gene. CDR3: CASRWGLAGYNEQFF. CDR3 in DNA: TGTGCCAGCAGATGGGGGCTAGCGGGTTACAATGAGCAGTTCTTC.

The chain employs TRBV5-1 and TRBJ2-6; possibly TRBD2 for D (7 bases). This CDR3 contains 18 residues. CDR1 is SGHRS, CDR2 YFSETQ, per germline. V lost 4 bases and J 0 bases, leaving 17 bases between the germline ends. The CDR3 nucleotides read TGCGCCAGCAGCCCCTCGGGGGGCATAAGCTCTGGGGCCAACGTCCTGACTTTC. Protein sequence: CASSPSGGISSGANVLTF.

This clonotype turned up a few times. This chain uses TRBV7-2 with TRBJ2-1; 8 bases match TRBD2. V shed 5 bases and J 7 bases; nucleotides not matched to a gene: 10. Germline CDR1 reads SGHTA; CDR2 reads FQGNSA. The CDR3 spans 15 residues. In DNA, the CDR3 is TGTGCCAGCAGCCTAGACAGGACTAGCCGGAATGAGCAGTTCTTC. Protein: CASSLDRTSRNEQFF.

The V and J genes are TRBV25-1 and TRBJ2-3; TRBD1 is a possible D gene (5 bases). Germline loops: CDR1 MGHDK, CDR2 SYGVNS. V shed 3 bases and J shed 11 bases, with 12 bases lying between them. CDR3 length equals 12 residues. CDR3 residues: CASSEDTPKQYF. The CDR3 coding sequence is TGTGCCAGCAGTGAGGACACCCCGAAGCAGTATTTT.

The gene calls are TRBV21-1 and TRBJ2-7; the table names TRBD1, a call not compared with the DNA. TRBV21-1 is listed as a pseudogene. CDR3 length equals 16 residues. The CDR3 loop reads CASSNISGGNLDEQYV. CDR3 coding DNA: TGTGCCAGCAGCAATATATCCGGGGGAAATCTCGACGAGCAGTACGTC.

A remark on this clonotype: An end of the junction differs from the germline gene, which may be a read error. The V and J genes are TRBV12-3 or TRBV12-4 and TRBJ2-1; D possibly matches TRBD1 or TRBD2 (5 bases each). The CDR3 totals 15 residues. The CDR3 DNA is TGTGCCAGCGGTTTTGGGGGTCCGTCCTACAATGAGCAGTTCTTC. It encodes CASGFGGPSYNEQFF.

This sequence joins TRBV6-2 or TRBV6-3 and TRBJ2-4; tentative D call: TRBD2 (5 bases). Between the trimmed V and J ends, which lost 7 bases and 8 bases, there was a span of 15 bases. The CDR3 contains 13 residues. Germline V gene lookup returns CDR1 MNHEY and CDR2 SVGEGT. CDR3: CASTGIRGHIQYF. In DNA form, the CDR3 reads TGTGCCAGCACGGGCATTAGAGGGCACATTCAGTACTTC.

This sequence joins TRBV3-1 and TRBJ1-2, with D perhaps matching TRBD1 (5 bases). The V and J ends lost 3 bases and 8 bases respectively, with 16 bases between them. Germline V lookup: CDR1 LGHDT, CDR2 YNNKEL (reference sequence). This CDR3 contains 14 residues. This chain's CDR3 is CASSQGGSGGGYTF. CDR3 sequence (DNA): TGTGCCAGCAGCCAGGGGGGATCAGGCGGGGGCTACACCTTC.

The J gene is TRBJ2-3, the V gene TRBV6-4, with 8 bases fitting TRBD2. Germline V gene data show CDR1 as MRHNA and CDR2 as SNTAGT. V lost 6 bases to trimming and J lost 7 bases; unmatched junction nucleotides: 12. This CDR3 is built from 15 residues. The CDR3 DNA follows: TGTGCCAGCAGCCTTGAGAGGACTAGCCACCATACGCAGTATTTT. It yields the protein CASSLERTSHHTQYF.

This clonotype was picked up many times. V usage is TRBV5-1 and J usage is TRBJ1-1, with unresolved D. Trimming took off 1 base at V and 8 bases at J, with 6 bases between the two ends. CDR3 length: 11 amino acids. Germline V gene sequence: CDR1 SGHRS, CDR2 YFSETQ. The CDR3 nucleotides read TGCGCCAGCAGCTTGTTCGGGGAAGCTTTCTTT. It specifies CASSLFGEAFF.

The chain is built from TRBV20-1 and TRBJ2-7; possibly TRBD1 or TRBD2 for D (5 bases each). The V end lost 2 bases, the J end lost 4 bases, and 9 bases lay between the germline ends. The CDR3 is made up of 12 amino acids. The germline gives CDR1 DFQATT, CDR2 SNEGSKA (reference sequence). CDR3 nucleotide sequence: TGCAGTGCTAGAAGAGGGGTATACGAGCAGTACTTC. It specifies CSARRGVYEQYF.

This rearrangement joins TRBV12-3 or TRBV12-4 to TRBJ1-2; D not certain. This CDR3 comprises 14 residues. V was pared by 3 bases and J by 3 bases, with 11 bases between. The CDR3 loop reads CASSFYPGDYGYTF. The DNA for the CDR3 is TGTGCCAGCAGTTTTTACCCGGGCGACTATGGCTACACCTTC.

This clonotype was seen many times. This chain's CDR3 is CASSPSGMSTGELFF. Here the CDR3 DNA reads TGTGCCAGCAGCCCATCGGGGATGAGCACCGGGGAGCTGTTTTTT. V gene TRBV7-8 combines with J gene TRBJ2-2, with D tentatively TRBD2 (5 bases). Trimming shortened V by 5 bases and J by 4 bases, and 14 bases separated the two germline ends. The CDR3 is 15 amino acids. Germline V gives CDR1 SGHVS, CDR2 FQNEAQ.

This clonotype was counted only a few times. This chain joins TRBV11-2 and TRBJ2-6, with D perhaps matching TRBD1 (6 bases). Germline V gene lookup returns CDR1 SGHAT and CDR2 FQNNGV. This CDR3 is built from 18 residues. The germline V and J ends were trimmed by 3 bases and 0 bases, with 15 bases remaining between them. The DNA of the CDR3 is TGTGCCAGCAGCTTCGACACTAGGGGGAACTCTGGGGCCAACGTCCTGACTTTC. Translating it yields CASSFDTRGNSGANVLTF.

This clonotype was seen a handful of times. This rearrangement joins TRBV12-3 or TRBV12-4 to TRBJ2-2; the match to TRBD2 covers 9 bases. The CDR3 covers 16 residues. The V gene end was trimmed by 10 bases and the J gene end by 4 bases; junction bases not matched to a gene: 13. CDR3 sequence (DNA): TGTGCCATCCCGGCTAGCGGGAAATTGGGCACCGGGGAGCTGTTTTTT. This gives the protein CAIPASGKLGTGELFF.

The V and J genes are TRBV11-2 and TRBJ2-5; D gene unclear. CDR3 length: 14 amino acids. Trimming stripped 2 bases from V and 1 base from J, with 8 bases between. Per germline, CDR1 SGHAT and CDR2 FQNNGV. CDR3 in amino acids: CASSLMATQETQYF. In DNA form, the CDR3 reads TGTGCCAGCAGCTTAATGGCGACCCAAGAGACCCAGTACTTC.

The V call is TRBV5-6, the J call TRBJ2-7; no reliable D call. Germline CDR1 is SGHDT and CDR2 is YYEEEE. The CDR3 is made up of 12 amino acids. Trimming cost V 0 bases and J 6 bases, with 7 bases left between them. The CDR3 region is CASSLVLGEQYF. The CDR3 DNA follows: TGTGCCAGCAGCTTGGTCCTTGGCGAGCAGTACTTC. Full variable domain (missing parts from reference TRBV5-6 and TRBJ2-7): DAGVTQSPTHLIKTRGQQVTLRCSPKSGHDTVSWYQQALGQGPQFIFQYYEEEERQRGNFPDRFSGHQFPNYSSELNVNALLLGDSALYLCASSLVLGEQYFGPGTRLTVT.

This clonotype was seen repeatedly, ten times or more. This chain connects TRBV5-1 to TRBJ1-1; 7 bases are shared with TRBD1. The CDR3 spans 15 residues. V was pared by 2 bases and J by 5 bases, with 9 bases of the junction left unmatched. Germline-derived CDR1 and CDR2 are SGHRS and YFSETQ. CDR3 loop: CASSFIRTGATEAFF. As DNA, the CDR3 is TGCGCCAGCAGCTTTATTAGGACAGGAGCAACTGAAGCTTTCTTT.

The CDR3 spells CAIRQGVTYNSPLHF. In DNA form, the CDR3 reads TGTGCCATCAGGCAGGGGGTCACCTATAATTCACCCCTCCACTTT. The chain recombines TRBV10-3 with TRBJ1-6; 7 nucleotides agree with TRBD1. V shed 6 bases, J shed 2 bases, and the junction held 4 bases outside the gene matches. Per germline, CDR1 ENHRY and CDR2 SYGVKD. The CDR3 contains 15 residues.

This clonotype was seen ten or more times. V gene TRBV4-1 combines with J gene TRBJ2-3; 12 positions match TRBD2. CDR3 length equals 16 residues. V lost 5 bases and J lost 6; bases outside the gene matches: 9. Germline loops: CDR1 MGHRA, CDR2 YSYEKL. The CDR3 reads CASSGPSGGGVDTQYF. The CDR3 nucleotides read TGCGCCAGCAGCGGGCCTAGCGGGGGGGGAGTGGATACGCAGTATTTT.

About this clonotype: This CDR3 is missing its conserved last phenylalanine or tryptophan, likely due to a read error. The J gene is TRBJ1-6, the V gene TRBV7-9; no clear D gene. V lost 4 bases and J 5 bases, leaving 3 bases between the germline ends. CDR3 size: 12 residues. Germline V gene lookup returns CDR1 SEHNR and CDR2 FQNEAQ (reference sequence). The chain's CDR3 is CASSWDNSPLHI. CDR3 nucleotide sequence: TGTGCCAGCAGCTGGGATAATTCACCCCTCCACATT.

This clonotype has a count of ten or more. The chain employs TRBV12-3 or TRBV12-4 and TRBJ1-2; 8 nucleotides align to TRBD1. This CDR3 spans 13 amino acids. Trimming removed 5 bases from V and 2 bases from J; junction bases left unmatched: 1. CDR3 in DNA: TGTGCCAGCAGTAGACAGGGGAACTATGGCTACACCTTC. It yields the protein CASSRQGNYGYTF.

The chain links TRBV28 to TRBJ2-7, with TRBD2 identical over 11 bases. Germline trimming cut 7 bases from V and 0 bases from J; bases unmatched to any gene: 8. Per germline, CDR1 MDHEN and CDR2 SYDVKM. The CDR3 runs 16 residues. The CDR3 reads CASKLSGRASSYEQYF. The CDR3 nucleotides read TGTGCCAGCAAACTTAGCGGGAGGGCGAGCTCCTACGAGCAGTACTTC.

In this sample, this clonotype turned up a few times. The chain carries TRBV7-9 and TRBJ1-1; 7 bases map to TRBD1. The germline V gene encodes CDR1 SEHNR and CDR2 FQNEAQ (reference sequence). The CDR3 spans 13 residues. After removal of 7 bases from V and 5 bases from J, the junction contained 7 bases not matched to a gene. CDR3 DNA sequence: TGTGCCAGCACAAAGGGGGCTTGGACTGAAGCTTTCTTT. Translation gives CASTKGAWTEAFF.

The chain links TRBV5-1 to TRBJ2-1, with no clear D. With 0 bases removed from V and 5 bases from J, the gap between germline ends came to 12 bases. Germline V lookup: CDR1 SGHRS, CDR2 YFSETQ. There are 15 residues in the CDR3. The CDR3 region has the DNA TGCGCCAGCAGCTTGGTAGTCCAGAATAACAATGAGCAGTTCTTC. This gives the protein CASSLVVQNNNEQFF.